Below are 12 T cell receptor beta chains sequenced from a single sample in a study of human versus mouse CDR3 diversity and MHC coevolution. The protocol was immunoSEQ multiplex PCR, while the TCRdb copy is restricted to in-frame clones and leaves out a portion. The top ten clones hold 1.3% to 1.5% of a sample with about 81,000 clones, 93% of them seen once. The specimen was naive CD4+ T cells from blood. Described subset: CD45RO-negative CD62L-positive naive CD4 T cells. Source of these receptors: a person aged 25-75 years in good health.

This chain connects TRBV5-1 to TRBJ1-4; a possible D gene is TRBD1 (5 bases). The CDR3 has 14 residues. V was cut by 4 bases and J by 4 bases, with 11 bases left in between. Germline CDR1 SGHRS, CDR2 YFSETQ. The CDR3 bases are TGCGCCAGCAGCCCGGAGGGGAATAATGAAAAACTGTTTTTT. It encodes CASSPEGNNEKLFF.

The chain has TRBV9 and TRBJ1-1; a possible D gene is TRBD1 (5 bases). CDR3 size: 17 residues. CDR1 and CDR2 from the germline V gene are SGDLS and YYNGEE. The V and J ends lost 0 bases and 5 bases respectively, with 20 bases between them. CDR3 in DNA: TGTGCCAGCAGCGTAGCTGGGGGGGGTCGGGGGGAGACTGAAGCTTTCTTT. Encoded protein: CASSVAGGGRGETEAFF.

This clone was seen just once. This rearrangement joins TRBV4-3 to TRBJ2-3; 7 nucleotides agree with TRBD2. Germline V gene lookup returns CDR1 LGHNA and CDR2 YSLEER. J lost 0 bases, V lost 1 base, and 13 bases had no gene match. The CDR3 covers 19 residues. The CDR3 DNA reads TGCGCCAGCAGCCAAGGGGGCGGTAGCTGGGGGGGTAGCACAGATACGCAGTATTTT. Translation: CASSQGGGSWGGSTDTQYF.

The chain combines TRBV7-2 with TRBJ1-5; D remains ambiguous. The CDR3 is made up of 13 amino acids. The germline CDR1 and CDR2 sequences are SGHTA and FQGNSA. Trimming took 5 bases from V and 2 from J, leaving 7 bases between them. CDR3 DNA sequence: TGTGCCAGCAGCCCCCTAGGCAATCAGCCCCAGCATTTT. Protein: CASSPLGNQPQHF.

This clone showed up just once. The chain has TRBV19 and TRBJ2-7; 8 bases are shared with TRBD2. Germline lookup yields CDR1 LNHDA and CDR2 SQIVND (reference sequence). The CDR3 runs 13 residues. J gave up 4 bases and V 6 bases, and 5 bases lay outside the gene matches. The CDR3 loop is CASSVAGLYEQYF. Written as DNA, the CDR3 is TGTGCCAGTAGCGTAGCGGGATTATACGAGCAGTACTTC.

This chain uses TRBV6-4 with TRBJ1-4; the D gene is possibly TRBD1 (5 bases). Germline V gives CDR1 MRHNA, CDR2 SNTAGT. The V gene lost 3 bases and the J gene lost 3 bases, with 8 bases spanning the gap. CDR3 length: 14 amino acids. The CDR3 sequence is CASSEGGANEKLFF. As DNA, the CDR3 is TGTGCCAGCAGTGAGGGGGGAGCTAATGAAAAACTGTTTTTT.

The chain recombines TRBV6-1 with TRBJ2-3; 13 bases fit TRBD2. J was trimmed by 2 bases and V by 2 bases; bases with no gene match: 19. This CDR3 is 22 amino acids long. Looked up from germline, CDR1 is MNHNS and CDR2 is SASEGT. Here the CDR3 reads CASSEREGSYGLAGAHTDTQYF. CDR3 nucleotides: TGTGCCAGCAGTGAAAGGGAGGGGTCCTACGGACTAGCGGGAGCCCACACAGATACGCAGTATTTT.

This chain uses TRBV9 with TRBJ1-5, with D perhaps matching TRBD1 (6 bases). V was clipped by 3 bases and J by 4 bases, with 8 bases between them. CDR1 is SGDLS, CDR2 YYNGEE, per germline. The CDR3 has 13 residues. CDR3 loop: CASSARGNQPQHF. CDR3 nucleotide sequence: TGTGCCAGCAGCGCCAGGGGAAATCAGCCCCAGCATTTT.

This chain joins TRBV7-9 and TRBJ2-7; 9 bases fit TRBD1. CDR1 and CDR2 from the germline V gene are SEHNR and FQNEAQ (reference sequence). With V trimmed by 5 bases and J by 2 bases, 4 bases remained unmatched. CDR3 size: 14 residues. The CDR3 DNA reads as TGTGCCAGCAGCCTGGGACAGGGAGCCTACGAGCAGTACTTC. Translated: CASSLGQGAYEQYF.

V gene TRBV2 combines with J gene TRBJ1-5, with D possibly being TRBD1 (6 bases). The V end was cut by 0 bases, the J end by 5 bases, with 11 bases between. The CDR3 spans 15 residues. Germline loops: CDR1 SNHLY, CDR2 FYNNEI. CDR3 nucleotides: TGTGCCAGCAGTGAAGCGCGGACAGCCTATCAGCCCCAGCATTTT. This sequence encodes CASSEARTAYQPQHF.

The rearrangement links TRBV15 to TRBJ2-5; D perhaps matches TRBD1 (6 bases). Germline V gene lookup returns CDR1 LNHNV and CDR2 YYDKDF (reference sequence). CDR3 size: 18 residues. The V gene lost 1 base and the J gene lost 3 bases, with 21 bases spanning the gap. The chain's CDR3 is CATSRVGAGASIEETQYF. The CDR3 DNA reads TGTGCCACCAGCAGAGTGGGAGCAGGGGCCAGCATTGAAGAGACCCAGTACTTC.

The chain links TRBV7-8 to TRBJ2-3; D is possibly TRBD2 (6 bases). This CDR3 region has 15 residues. V gave up 5 bases and J gave up 5 bases, with 17 bases separating them. Germline values: CDR1 SGHVS, CDR2 FQNEAQ. This chain's CDR3 is CASSTPRGGIDTQYF. The CDR3, as DNA: TGTGCCAGCAGCACCCCAAGGGGAGGTATAGATACGCAGTATTTT.